This entry features one TCR beta chain sequence. The antigen is not known. These data belong to a study of beta chain features in type 1 diabetes. Notes on the study in general: A moderate, significant TCRB CDR3 shortening appeared in type 1 diabetes across four CD4+ subsets.

Investigators reverse transcribed all isolated RNA, so they sequenced expressed TCRB transcripts. Method: immunoSEQ multiplex PCR; TCRdb's copy keeps in-frame clones and lacks some. The repertoire consists of roughly 300,000 clones, with 12% to 15% occurring once and the leading ten covering roughly 7%. The CDR3 consists of 16 residues. Germline V CDR1 and CDR2: LGHNA, YNFKEQ. Trimming took 1 base from V and 3 from J, leaving 15 bases between them. This TCR came from a man younger than 40 in good health. Sequencing was performed on central memory CD4+ T cells from blood. The chain links TRBV4-2 to TRBJ1-2, with D perhaps matching TRBD1 (6 bases). CDR3 sequence (DNA): TGTGCCAGCAGCCAAGTGAAAGGGGGGGCCTACTATGGCTACACCTTC. As protein: CASSQVKGGAYYGYTF.